A single sample gave rise to the 27 T cell receptor beta chains below, sequenced in a study of radiotherapy plus CTLA-4 blockade in lung cancer. Here immunoSEQ multiplex PCR was the method, and the copy in TCRdb shows in-frame clones only, minus some. This sample yields 90,000 to 150,000 clones, of which more than 65% are seen a single time; roughly 5.2% belongs to the top ten. Source: peripheral blood, taken from a patient treated with radiotherapy plus ipilimumab. Receptor source: a human donor with non-small cell lung cancer who had a partial response to radiotherapy plus ipilimumab.

The chain recombines TRBV7-9 with TRBJ2-5; 10 nucleotides agree with TRBD2. Germline V gene lookup returns CDR1 SEHNR and CDR2 FQNEAQ (reference sequence). With 1 base clipped from V and 5 bases from J, the junction kept 4 bases outside the gene matches. This CDR3 contains 15 residues. Written as DNA, the CDR3 is TGTGCCAGCAGCTTAGTTACTAGCGGGACTGAGACCCAGTACTTC. As protein: CASSLVTSGTETQYF.

The rearrangement uses TRBV6-5 and TRBJ1-1; D might be TRBD1 (5 bases). This CDR3 has 16 amino acids. Germline V gives CDR1 MNHEY, CDR2 SVGAGI. The germline V and J ends were trimmed by 0 bases and 1 base, with 12 bases remaining between them. CDR3 loop: CASSYSNRLANTEAFF. The CDR3 bases are TGTGCCAGCAGTTACTCTAACAGGCTGGCGAACACTGAAGCTTTCTTT.

V usage is TRBV10-3 and J usage is TRBJ1-2; D is possibly TRBD1 (5 bases). CDR1 and CDR2 (germline): ENHRY, SYGVKD. Trimming stripped 7 bases from V and 5 bases from J, with 26 bases between. The CDR3 is 17 amino acids. In DNA, the CDR3 is TGTGCCATCACCGACGGTTTAGGGGCGCGGTCCCCTTATGGCTACACCTTC. It translates to CAITDGLGARSPYGYTF.

This clone appeared once. The chain links TRBV5-1 to TRBJ2-5; TRBD2 agrees at 11 bases. In germline, CDR1 is SGHRS, CDR2 YFSETQ. This CDR3 region has 15 residues. Losses at the gene ends were 1 base for V and 5 bases for J; bases not matched to a gene: 4. Here the CDR3 reads CASSLWTSGLETQYF. Written as DNA, the CDR3 is TGCGCCAGCAGCTTGTGGACTAGCGGGCTGGAGACCCAGTACTTC.

The rearrangement uses TRBV7-3 and TRBJ2-3, with 7 bases aligning to TRBD2. The CDR3 has 16 amino acids. The germline V gene has CDR1 SGHTA and CDR2 FQGTGA. With 5 bases clipped from V and 0 bases from J, the junction kept 8 bases outside the gene matches. CDR3 sequence (DNA): TGTGCCAGCAGCCCCTCTAGCGGCCATAGCACAGATACGCAGTATTTT. Its protein product is CASSPSSGHSTDTQYF.

This clone was seen more than once but under ten times. The V call is TRBV18, the J call TRBJ1-4; 8 positions agree with TRBD1. Trimming removed 2 bases from V and 5 bases from J; junction bases left unmatched: 4. Germline CDR1 KGHSH, CDR2 LQKENI. The CDR3 consists of 15 residues. CDR3 coding DNA: TGTGCCAGCTCACCAGGACAGGGAGGGAATGAAAAACTGTTTTTT. The encoded protein is CASSPGQGGNEKLFF.

The genes are TRBV19 and TRBJ1-1, with 9 bases fitting TRBD1. The germline gives CDR1 LNHDA, CDR2 SQIVND (reference sequence). The CDR3 length is 13 residues. The trim removed 3 bases at V and 4 bases at J, leaving 0 bases unmatched. Here the CDR3 reads CASSMTGGTEAFF. The CDR3 DNA sequence: TGTGCCAGTAGTATGACAGGGGGCACTGAAGCTTTCTTT.

This clone has just a few counts. V gene TRBV19 combines with J gene TRBJ1-4; D call uncertain. The V gene lost 5 bases and the J gene lost 2 bases, with 12 bases spanning the gap. This CDR3 contains 15 residues. Germline CDR1 LNHDA, CDR2 SQIVND (reference sequence). In DNA, the CDR3 is TGTGCCAGTAGTGCCGCGGGGTGGACTAATGAAAAACTGTTTTTT. Translation: CASSAAGWTNEKLFF.

This chain connects TRBV4-2 to TRBJ2-5, with unresolved D. V gave up 0 bases and J gave up 5 bases, with 13 bases separating them. CDR1 is LGHNA, CDR2 YNFKEQ, per germline. The CDR3 length is 15 residues. In DNA form, the CDR3 reads TGTGCCAGCAGCCAAGACCCTGGGCGCAGGGAGACCCAGTACTTC. Its protein is CASSQDPGRRETQYF.

The rearrangement uses TRBV28 and TRBJ1-2; D ambiguous. This CDR3 spans 13 amino acids. The V gene lost 3 bases and the J gene lost 6 bases, with 11 bases spanning the gap. Germline values: CDR1 MDHEN, CDR2 SYDVKM. CDR3 bases: TGTGCCAGCAGTTTCCGGAACGGGAATGGCTACACCTTC. Translated, it gives CASSFRNGNGYTF.

The chain links TRBV2 to TRBJ2-5; D is perhaps TRBD2 (5 bases). Trimming took off 2 bases at V and 5 bases at J, with 12 bases between the two ends. The CDR3 loop spans 14 amino acids. Germline CDR1 and CDR2: SNHLY and FYNNEI. This chain's CDR3 is CASSERGHFETQYF. The CDR3 DNA follows: TGTGCCAGCAGTGAAAGAGGGCATTTCGAGACCCAGTACTTC.

This clone was recorded only once. V is TRBV2 and J is TRBJ1-2; TRBD1 matches at 8 bases. This CDR3 contains 19 residues. CDR1 is SNHLY, CDR2 FYNNEI, per germline. V shed 4 bases, J shed 1 base, and the junction held 17 bases outside the gene matches. The CDR3 bases are TGTGCCAGCAGTGGTCCCGGGACAGGAACCATAGATTATAACTATGGCTACACCTTC. It translates to CASSGPGTGTIDYNYGYTF.

This chain joins TRBV6-1 and TRBJ1-2; unclear D gene. This CDR3 has 15 residues. Germline loops: CDR1 MNHNS, CDR2 SASEGT. Trimming shortened V by 0 bases and J by 8 bases, and 16 bases separated the two germline ends. CDR3 protein: CASSEAFGGRTGYTF. Here the CDR3 DNA reads TGTGCCAGCAGTGAAGCTTTCGGCGGTAGAACGGGCTACACCTTC.

Points on this clone: Within the sample, other DNA sequences also encode this same CDR3. The chain has TRBV18 and TRBJ1-1; D may be TRBD1 (5 bases). Germline lookup yields CDR1 KGHSH and CDR2 LQKENI. Trimming shortened V by 3 bases and J by 1 base, and 6 bases separated the two germline ends. This CDR3 comprises 13 residues. The chain's CDR3 is CASSPQGNTEAFF. CDR3 nucleotide sequence: TGTGCCAGCTCACCCCAGGGGAACACTGAAGCTTTCTTT. The complete variable domain, with remaining parts taken from reference TRBV18 and TRBJ1-1, reads NAGVMQNPRHLVRRRGQEARLRCSPMKGHSHVYWYRQLPEEGLKFMVYLQKENIIDESGMPKERFSAEFPKEGPSILRIQQVVRGDSAAYFCASSPQGNTEAFFGQGTRLTVV.

This sequence joins TRBV4-1 and TRBJ2-7; 11 bases align to TRBD2. V shed 2 bases and J 9 bases; nucleotides not matched to a gene: 6. The CDR3 totals 14 residues. From germline, CDR1 is MGHRA and CDR2 YSYEKL. The CDR3 DNA follows: TGCGCCAGCAGCCAACCCACTAGCGGGAGCTTGCAGTACTTC. Its translation: CASSQPTSGSLQYF.

The chain carries TRBV4-1 and TRBJ2-1; 8 positions match TRBD1. V dropped 0 bases and J dropped 8; count of bases not matched to a gene: 15. Germline values: CDR1 MGHRA, CDR2 YSYEKL. This CDR3 has 18 amino acids. The chain's CDR3 is CASSQDSVAGGRGDEQFF. The CDR3 DNA is TGCGCCAGCAGCCAAGATTCCGTGGCAGGGGGCAGGGGCGATGAGCAGTTCTTC.

This clone has more than one count but fewer than ten. This chain uses TRBV6-4 with TRBJ2-7; 12 nucleotides line up with TRBD2. After removal of 5 bases from V and 2 bases from J, the junction contained 16 bases not matched to a gene. The germline V gene encodes CDR1 MRHNA and CDR2 SNTAGT. CDR3 length: 19 residues. CDR3 in amino acids: CASSPHPGTSGPTTYEQYF. The DNA of the CDR3 is TGTGCCAGCAGTCCCCACCCCGGGACTAGCGGGCCCACCACCTACGAGCAGTACTTC.

The chain combines TRBV28 with TRBJ2-3, with 14 positions matching TRBD2. Germline V gives CDR1 MDHEN, CDR2 SYDVKM. The CDR3 has 16 amino acids. Unmatched junction bases numbered 4, after V lost 5 bases and J lost 3 bases. The CDR3 region is CASSQGTSGRTDTQYF. CDR3 coding DNA: TGTGCCAGCAGTCAGGGGACTAGCGGGAGAACAGATACGCAGTATTTT.

The chain links TRBV27 to TRBJ2-6; D is possibly TRBD1 (5 bases). This CDR3 has 14 residues. Trimming shortened V by 9 bases and J by 4 bases, and 13 bases separated the two germline ends. Germline loops: CDR1 MNHEY, CDR2 SMNVEV (reference sequence). The CDR3 spells CASTSGSGANVLTF. The CDR3 DNA reads TGTGCCAGTACATCAGGGTCAGGGGCCAACGTCCTGACTTTC.

The V and J genes are TRBV10-3 and TRBJ2-1, with 9 bases aligning to TRBD2. This CDR3 contains 15 residues. Germline CDR1 is ENHRY and CDR2 is SYGVKD. With V trimmed by 0 bases and J by 8 bases, 5 bases remained unmatched. The CDR3 spells CAISESLKREDEQFF. CDR3 nucleotides: TGTGCCATCAGTGAGTCGTTGAAGCGGGAGGATGAGCAGTTCTTC.

This clone has a handful of counts. The rearrangement joins TRBV6-5 to TRBJ2-7; TRBD2 matches 12 bases. The ends lost 4 bases at V and 6 bases at J; junction bases unmatched: 10. The CDR3 length is 16 residues. Germline loops: CDR1 MNHEY, CDR2 SVGAGI. In DNA, the CDR3 is TGTGCCAGCAGTTCATCCGGACTAGCGGGATCTCTCGAGCAGTACGTC. Amino acid sequence: CASSSSGLAGSLEQYV.

The chain uses TRBV2 and TRBJ1-5, with TRBD1 as a possible D gene (6 bases). CDR3 length: 15 amino acids. CDR1 is SNHLY, CDR2 FYNNEI, per germline. The germline V and J ends were trimmed by 7 bases and 0 bases, with 13 bases remaining between them. Written as DNA, the CDR3 is TGTGCCAGCATCCTCGACAGGACTAGCAATCAGCCCCAGCATTTT. Protein product: CASILDRTSNQPQHF.

This sequence joins TRBV27 and TRBJ2-7; possibly TRBD1 for D (6 bases). The CDR3 covers 13 residues. Trimming removed 4 bases at V and 6 bases at J, with 13 bases between. CDR1 and CDR2 (germline): MNHEY, SMNVEV (reference sequence). In nucleotides, the CDR3 is TGTGCCAGCAGTTGGGCAGGGGAGCGCGAGCAGTACTTC. Encoded protein: CASSWAGEREQYF.

The chain recombines TRBV11-3 with TRBJ2-3, with 12 bases identical to TRBD2. Germline-derived CDR1 and CDR2 are SGHNT and YENEEA. The V and J ends lost 4 bases and 1 base, in that order; junction bases with no gene match: 6. The CDR3 runs 17 residues. The chain's CDR3 is CASSSLAGGPGTDTQYF. The CDR3 coding sequence is TGTGCCAGCAGCTCGCTAGCGGGAGGGCCGGGCACAGATACGCAGTATTTT.

This chain connects TRBV6-5 to TRBJ1-1; no reliable D call. V was trimmed by 6 bases and J by 2 bases, leaving 13 bases between them. CDR1 is MNHEY and CDR2 is SVGAGI in the germline V gene. The CDR3 is made up of 14 amino acids. The CDR3: CASREPRSNTEAFF. The CDR3 nucleotides read TGTGCCAGCAGGGAGCCAAGATCCAACACTGAAGCTTTCTTT.

The chain recombines TRBV11-1 with TRBJ2-1; 12 bases are a match to TRBD2. This CDR3 has 15 residues. Germline V CDR1 and CDR2: SGHAT, FQDESV (reference sequence). Trimming took 5 bases from V and 6 from J; bases not matched to a gene: 5. CDR3 sequence: CASSPSGRGANEQFF. The DNA of the CDR3 is TGTGCCAGCAGCCCTAGCGGGAGGGGGGCCAATGAGCAGTTCTTC.

This clone was observed once. V and J are TRBV9 and TRBJ1-1, with 10 positions matching TRBD1. The CDR3 runs 15 residues. V dropped 0 bases and J dropped 3; count of bases not matched to a gene: 2. Germline V CDR1 and CDR2: SGDLS, YYNGEE. The CDR3 reads CASSVEGQGYTEAFF. The CDR3 DNA reads TGTGCCAGCAGCGTAGAGGGACAGGGGTACACTGAAGCTTTCTTT. The full variable domain, completed using reference TRBV9 and TRBJ1-1, is DSGVTQTPKHLITATGQRVTLRCSPRSGDLSVYWYQQSLDQGLQFLIQYYNGEERAKGNILERFSAQQFPDLHSELNLSSLELGDSALYFCASSVEGQGYTEAFFGQGTRLTVV.